The T cell receptor beta chain under discussion was sequenced for a study of vaccination and CD4 T cells after COVID-19. Looking at the study overall: Either the Pfizer-BioNTech BNT162b2 or Moderna mRNA-1273 vaccine was given as two doses. Blood was drawn a median around 70 days post second dose, range 14 to 241. Researchers took samples from a few convalescent patients on day 14 and on days 161 to 241 after vaccination. Once diagnosed, patients had post-COVID samples drawn a median roughly 100 days later (range 35 to 161).

Time point reported: late sampling 161 to 241 days after vaccination in a few convalescent patients. There are 14 residues in the CDR3. The V gene end was trimmed by 5 bases and the J gene end by 5 bases; junction bases not matched to a gene: 8. In germline, CDR1 is SEHNR, CDR2 FQNEAQ (reference sequence). TCRdb re-analysed the PCR reads in MiXCR, keeping a single row per CDR3 protein. The sample records approximately 36,000 distinct CDR3 sequences, 36% being singletons. The source of this sequence is a human donor who had recovered from COVID-19. Here the sequenced sample was CD4+ T cells from blood, taken about 7 months after SARS-CoV-2 vaccination. V is TRBV7-9 and J is TRBJ2-7; 8 nucleotides line up with TRBD1. For the CDR3, the DNA is TGTGCCAGCAGCCTACGGACAGGGATTCACGAGCAGTACTTC. Translation: CASSLRTGIHEQYF.